One sample yielded the 30 T cell receptor beta chains listed below, sequenced in a study of blood T cell repertoires in COVID-19. The table came from immunoSEQ multiplex PCR; TCRdb's copy has only in-frame clones and leaves some out. This sample has under 25,000 clones, with about 83% found just once. The material sequenced was peripheral blood. These receptors all come from a man aged 65 to 85 with acute or convalescent COVID-19.

This chain joins TRBV4-2 and TRBJ2-5, with 13 bases that match TRBD2. From germline, CDR1 is LGHNA and CDR2 YNFKEQ. CDR3 length: 16 amino acids. V was clipped by 0 bases and J by 5 bases; unmatched bases: 3. The CDR3 DNA is TGTGCCAGCAGCCAAGACAGGACTAGCGGGAGTGAGACCCAGTACTTC. The encoded protein is CASSQDRTSGSETQYF.

This chain uses TRBV4-3 with TRBJ1-2, with TRBD1 as a possible D gene (6 bases). In germline, CDR1 is LGHNA, CDR2 YSLEER. The V and J ends lost 4 bases and 8 bases respectively, with 14 bases between them. The length of the CDR3 is 13 residues. CDR3 amino acids: CASSPLQGRGYTF. The CDR3 nucleotides read TGCGCCAGCAGCCCGTTACAGGGTCGGGGCTACACCTTC.

The chain links TRBV13 to TRBJ2-1, with 8 bases matching TRBD2. Germline-derived CDR1 and CDR2 are PRHDT and FYEKMQ (reference sequence). V lost 3 bases and J lost 0; bases outside the gene matches: 4. The CDR3 runs to 16 residues. CDR3 in amino acids: CASSLDGRASYNEQFF. Here the CDR3 DNA reads TGTGCCAGCAGCTTGGACGGGAGGGCCTCCTACAATGAGCAGTTCTTC.

This chain joins TRBV7-8 and TRBJ2-7; D is perhaps TRBD2 (5 bases). Germline V lookup: CDR1 SGHVS, CDR2 FQNEAQ. The CDR3 length is 15 residues. V lost 5 bases and J 2 bases, leaving 16 bases between the germline ends. CDR3: CASSPSPGQPYEQYF. CDR3 nucleotides: TGTGCCAGCAGCCCTAGCCCCGGGCAGCCCTACGAGCAGTACTTC.

The gene calls are TRBV30 and TRBJ1-2, with D perhaps TRBD1 (5 bases). This CDR3 has 15 amino acids. The germline V gene encodes CDR1 GTSNPN and CDR2 SVGIG (reference sequence). Trimming removed 5 bases from V and 2 bases from J, with 18 bases in between. The CDR3 bases are TGTGCCTGGGGGTTGCAGGGTACGAGCAACTATGGCTACACCTTC. It is translated as CAWGLQGTSNYGYTF.

The genes are TRBV10-3 and TRBJ2-7; 8 positions match TRBD2. Germline assignment: CDR1 ENHRY and CDR2 SYGVKD. J gave up 4 bases and V 5 bases, and 4 bases lay outside the gene matches. The CDR3 is made up of 13 amino acids. CDR3: CAISREGIYEQYF. Written as DNA, the CDR3 is TGTGCCATCAGTCGGGAGGGCATTTACGAGCAGTACTTC.

CDR3 sequence reads: CASSSLTGGVQPQHF. DNA for the CDR3: TGTGCCAGCAGTTCCTTAACAGGGGGCGTTCAGCCCCAGCATTTT. The V and J genes are TRBV28 and TRBJ1-5, with 9 bases aligning to TRBD1. Germline V CDR1 and CDR2: MDHEN, SYDVKM. The CDR3 has 15 amino acids. V dropped 4 bases and J dropped 6; count of bases not matched to a gene: 7.

In this sample, this clone turned up once. The rearrangement links TRBV2 to TRBJ1-5; D perhaps matches TRBD1 (5 bases). Germline CDR1 and CDR2: SNHLY and FYNNEI. The CDR3 is made up of 15 amino acids. Trimming took off 6 bases at V and 2 bases at J, with 14 bases between the two ends. The CDR3 is CASRGLGAGNQPQHF. The CDR3 nucleotides read TGTGCCAGCAGGGGCCTAGGGGCCGGCAATCAGCCCCAGCATTTT.

CDR3 protein: CASSLIASGVTCSTDTQYF. For the CDR3, the DNA is TGTGCCAGCAGCCTGATTGCTAGCGGGGTGACATGTTCTACAGATACGCAGTATTTT. The chain joins TRBV21-1 to TRBJ2-3; TRBD2 is taken as the D call from the table, unchecked against the DNA. TRBV21-1 is a pseudogene segment. The CDR3 has 19 residues.

This CDR3 reads CASSAQGFGYTF. The CDR3 DNA is TGTGCCAGCAGCGCACAGGGATTTGGCTACACCTTC. The chain combines TRBV7-9 with TRBJ1-2; perhaps TRBD1 as D (6 bases). This CDR3 comprises 12 residues. Germline V gene lookup returns CDR1 SEHNR and CDR2 FQNEAQ (reference sequence). Trimming stripped 5 bases from V and 7 bases from J, with 11 bases between.

This clone has more than one count but fewer than ten. The V and J genes are TRBV5-5 and TRBJ2-6; D not certain. Germline assignment: CDR1 SGHKS and CDR2 YYEKEE (reference sequence). V was cut by 4 bases and J by 0 bases, with 8 bases left in between. This CDR3 is 15 amino acids long. This chain's CDR3 is CASSRVRSGANVLTF. The CDR3 DNA sequence: TGTGCCAGCAGCCGGGTCCGCTCTGGGGCCAACGTCCTGACTTTC.

The V call is TRBV10-3, the J call TRBJ2-1; 8 positions agree with TRBD2. CDR3 length equals 15 residues. Germline loops: CDR1 ENHRY, CDR2 SYGVKD. V was pared by 3 bases and J by 3 bases, with 4 bases of the junction left unmatched. The CDR3 DNA sequence: TGTGCCATCAGTGATAAGCGGGAGCACTACAATGAGCAGTTCTTC. Encoded protein: CAISDKREHYNEQFF.

The chain uses TRBV7-2 and TRBJ2-7; 7 nucleotides match TRBD2. The length of the CDR3 is 14 residues. The germline gives CDR1 SGHTA, CDR2 FQGNSA. Trimming at V came to 0 bases and at J to 2 bases, leaving 1 base not matched to a gene. The CDR3 loop reads CASSLAGGPYEQYF. The CDR3 nucleotides read TGTGCCAGCAGCTTAGCGGGAGGGCCCTACGAGCAGTACTTC.

The CDR3, as DNA: TGTGCCAGCAGCTTAGGTTTGCAGGGTGAAGAAAAACTGTTTTTT. Its translation is CASSLGLQGEEKLFF. The chain combines TRBV7-2 with TRBJ1-4, with D perhaps matching TRBD1 (5 bases). The length of the CDR3 is 15 residues. Trimming removed 1 base from V and 8 bases from J, with 14 bases in between. Germline V gene lookup returns CDR1 SGHTA and CDR2 FQGNSA.

The genes are TRBV7-3 and TRBJ2-1; tentative D call: TRBD1 (6 bases). The ends were cut back, 8 bases at V and 5 bases at J, with 13 bases in the middle. CDR3 length: 13 amino acids. Germline V gene data show CDR1 as SGHTA and CDR2 as FQGTGA. CDR3: CASSQGRHNEQFF. CDR3 DNA: TGTGCCAGCTCCCAGGGGCGCCACAATGAGCAGTTCTTC.

The genes are TRBV7-2 and TRBJ2-2, with D uncertain. The CDR3 sequence is 13 residues long. Germline V gives CDR1 SGHTA, CDR2 FQGNSA. The V end lost 1 base, the J end lost 4 bases, and 4 bases lay between the germline ends. Here the CDR3 DNA reads TGTGCCAGCAGCTTAGGGGCCACCGGGGAGCTGTTTTTT. Encoded protein: CASSLGATGELFF.

V usage is TRBV11-2 and J usage is TRBJ1-1; D is possibly TRBD1 (6 bases). Germline V gene data show CDR1 as SGHAT and CDR2 as FQNNGV. The CDR3 is 14 amino acids. Trimming took off 5 bases at V and 0 bases at J, with 10 bases between the two ends. Here the CDR3 DNA reads TGTGCCAGCAGCCGGACAGAGCTGAACACTGAAGCTTTCTTT. Residues: CASSRTELNTEAFF.

The chain recombines TRBV5-1 with TRBJ1-1, with no clear D. Germline lookup yields CDR1 SGHRS and CDR2 YFSETQ. This CDR3 has 13 residues. V lost 4 bases and J 4 bases, leaving 11 bases between the germline ends. CDR3 DNA sequence: TGCGCCAGCAGCCCACTTGCGGGCACTGAAGCTTTCTTT. This encodes CASSPLAGTEAFF.

The rearrangement uses TRBV7-2 and TRBJ2-1, with 7 bases fitting TRBD2. The CDR3 consists of 13 residues. V lost 4 bases, J lost 8 bases, and 5 bases stayed unmatched. From germline, CDR1 is SGHTA and CDR2 FQGNSA. DNA of the CDR3: TGTGCCAGCAGCTCCCCCGGGGGGTATGAGCAGTTCTTC. Residues: CASSSPGGYEQFF.

This chain links TRBV11-2 with TRBJ2-1; D is unresolved. Trimming shortened V by 0 bases and J by 3 bases, and 6 bases separated the two germline ends. CDR3 size: 14 residues. Germline V CDR1 and CDR2: SGHAT, FQNNGV. The CDR3 sequence: CASSLDNSYNEQFF. The CDR3 DNA reads TGTGCCAGCAGCTTAGATAACAGCTACAATGAGCAGTTCTTC.

This clone was seen only a few times. This chain uses TRBV6-2 or TRBV6-3 with TRBJ2-1; D possibly corresponds to TRBD1 (6 bases). Per germline, CDR1 MNHEY and CDR2 SVGEGT. Deletions cut 2 bases from V and 6 bases from J, with 11 bases between. The CDR3 runs 14 residues. The CDR3 bases are TGTGCCAGCAGTTACGGGCAGGGGAGCAATGAGCAGTTCTTC. As protein: CASSYGQGSNEQFF.

V gene TRBV7-7 combines with J gene TRBJ2-7; a possible D gene is TRBD2 (7 bases). Germline-derived CDR1 and CDR2 are SSHAT and FNYEAQ (reference sequence). The CDR3 consists of 15 residues. Trimming shortened V by 1 base and J by 2 bases, and 12 bases separated the two germline ends. The CDR3 loop is CASSLGGGPTYEQYF. The CDR3 nucleotides are TGTGCCAGCAGCTTAGGGGGGGGGCCCACCTACGAGCAGTACTTC.

The chain carries TRBV30 and TRBJ1-4; D is possibly TRBD1 (5 bases). With 3 bases removed from V and 3 bases from J, the gap between germline ends came to 14 bases. CDR3 length: 15 amino acids. Germline V CDR1 and CDR2: GTSNPN, SVGIG (reference sequence). The CDR3 here is CAWSYDSTSNEKLFF. The CDR3 coding sequence is TGTGCCTGGAGCTATGACAGTACCTCTAATGAAAAACTGTTTTTT.

V usage is TRBV18 and J usage is TRBJ2-7, with a possible D match to TRBD1 (5 bases). The V and J ends lost 2 bases and 2 bases respectively, with 10 bases between them. Germline assignment: CDR1 KGHSH and CDR2 LQKENI. The CDR3 totals 14 residues. The CDR3 region has the DNA TGTGCCAGCTCACCAGCAGGGCCTCCCTACGAGCAGTACTTC. This sequence encodes CASSPAGPPYEQYF.

Only one count was recorded for this clone. V and J are TRBV6-6 and TRBJ2-1, with TRBD2 matching over 13 bases. With V trimmed by 6 bases and J by 8 bases, 7 bases remained unmatched. The V gene's germline CDR1 is MNHNY and CDR2 SVGAGI (reference sequence). This CDR3 has 15 residues. The CDR3: CASSVTSGRGHEQFF. The CDR3 DNA is TGTGCCAGCAGCGTAACTAGCGGGAGGGGCCATGAGCAGTTCTTC.

The chain has TRBV7-9 and TRBJ1-2; possible D gene TRBD1, 5 bases. V was clipped by 0 bases and J by 8 bases, with 13 bases between them. Looked up from germline, CDR1 is SEHNR and CDR2 is FQNEAQ (reference sequence). This CDR3 is built from 14 residues. The CDR3 reads CASSLAAGTQGYTF. The CDR3 nucleotides read TGTGCCAGCAGCTTAGCAGCCGGGACTCAAGGCTACACCTTC. The entire variable domain, with the rest obtained from reference TRBV7-9 and TRBJ1-2, is as follows: DTGVSQNPRHKITKRGQNVTFRCDPISEHNRLYWYRQTLGQGPEFLTYFQNEAQLEKSRLLSDRFSAERPKGSFSTLEIQRTEQGDSAMYLCASSLAAGTQGYTFGSGTRLTVV.

This clone has a handful of counts. The chain has TRBV12-3 or TRBV12-4 and TRBJ1-3, with D hard to call. Deletions cut 4 bases from V and 3 bases from J, with 7 bases between. CDR3 size: 13 residues. CDR3 sequence reads: CASSSGYGNTIYF. In DNA form, the CDR3 reads TGTGCCAGCAGTTCGGGGTATGGAAACACCATATATTTT.

The V gene is TRBV28, the J gene TRBJ2-1; D is perhaps TRBD1 (5 bases). This CDR3 has 15 amino acids. The germline V gene encodes CDR1 MDHEN and CDR2 SYDVKM. Trimming stripped 8 bases from V and 4 bases from J, with 18 bases between. The CDR3 DNA is TGTGCCAGCCTGGACACTCCCGTGCAATACAATGAGCAGTTCTTC. Encoded protein: CASLDTPVQYNEQFF.

The chain links TRBV27 to TRBJ2-1, with TRBD2 matching over 9 bases. The CDR3 is made up of 15 amino acids. Unmatched junction bases numbered 7, after V lost 0 bases and J lost 10 bases. Germline CDR1 is MNHEY and CDR2 is SMNVEV (reference sequence). As DNA, the CDR3 is TGTGCCAGCAGTTTATCTGGCGGGAGGGCAGGGGAGCAGTTCTTC. Its protein product is CASSLSGGRAGEQFF.

The sample holds a few counts of this clone. The chain links TRBV28 to TRBJ1-3; D is uncertain. The V end lost 5 bases, the J end lost 8 bases, and 7 bases lay between the germline ends. The CDR3 is 11 amino acids. In germline, CDR1 is MDHEN, CDR2 SYDVKM. The CDR3 sequence: CASSGLDTIYF. The CDR3 coding sequence is TGTGCCAGCAGTGGCCTCGACACCATATATTTT.